This TCR beta chain was recorded in a study of shared clonotypes between healthy human individuals. V gave up 4 bases and J gave up 6 bases; unmatched junction bases: 7. This CDR3 comprises 15 residues. In germline, CDR1 is SGHNT, CDR2 YYREEE (reference sequence). Investigators spread the genomic DNA of each subset evenly over several immunoSEQ plates. A roughly 200 ng quantity of DNA, about 30,000 T cell genomes, went into the sorted-subset replicate PCRs. Libraries were prepared by immunoSEQ multiplex PCR; TCRdb keeps only in-frame clonotypes and omits some of them. This table has 1.6 million or so clones, approximately 98.5% appearing once. Naive CD45RA+ and memory CD45RA-negative subsets were split from CD4+ cells.

Sequenced input: naive CD4+ T cells sorted from blood. Documented subset: CD45RA+ positively selected. The V call is TRBV5-4, the J call TRBJ2-1; the match to TRBD2 covers 10 bases. This clonotype was obtained from a man in his thirties or forties in good health. The CDR3 reads CASSLSGRYGNEQFF. The CDR3 DNA reads as TGTGCCAGCAGCCTTAGCGGGAGGTACGGCAATGAGCAGTTCTTC.